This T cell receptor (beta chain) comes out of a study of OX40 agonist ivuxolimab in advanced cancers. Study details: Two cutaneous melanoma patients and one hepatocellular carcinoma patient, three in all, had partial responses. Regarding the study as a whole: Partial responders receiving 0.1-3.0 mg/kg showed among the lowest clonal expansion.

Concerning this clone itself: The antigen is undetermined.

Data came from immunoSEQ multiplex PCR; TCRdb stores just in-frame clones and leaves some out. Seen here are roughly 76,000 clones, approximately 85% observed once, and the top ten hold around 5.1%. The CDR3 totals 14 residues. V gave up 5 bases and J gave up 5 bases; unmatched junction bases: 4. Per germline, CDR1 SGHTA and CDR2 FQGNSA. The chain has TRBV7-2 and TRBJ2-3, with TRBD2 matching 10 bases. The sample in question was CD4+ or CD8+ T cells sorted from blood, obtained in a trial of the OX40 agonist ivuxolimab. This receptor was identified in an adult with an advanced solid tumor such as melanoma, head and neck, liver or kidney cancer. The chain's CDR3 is CASSQVAGGDTQYF. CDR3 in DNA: TGTGCCAGCAGCCAGGTAGCGGGGGGAGATACGCAGTATTTT.